Each of the 25 T cell receptor beta chains below was sequenced from the same sample in a study of T cells in localized non-small cell lung cancer. Sequencing used immunoSEQ multiplex PCR; TCRdb keeps in-frame clones, though not all of them. The sample shows about 10,000 clones, 70% to 90% of them seen only once. The material sequenced was peripheral blood, taken before any cancer treatment. These receptor sequences come from a male donor at least 60 years old with stage III lung adenocarcinoma.

V is TRBV20-1 and J is TRBJ2-2; D remains unclear. Trimming shortened V by 6 bases and J by 7 bases, and 9 bases separated the two germline ends. Germline lookup yields CDR1 DFQATT and CDR2 SNEGSKA (reference sequence). CDR3 length: 11 amino acids. The CDR3 here is CSAGGVGELFF. As DNA, the CDR3 is TGCAGTGCCGGCGGTGTCGGGGAGCTGTTTTTT.

The chain couples TRBV18 to TRBJ2-7; 8 bases fit TRBD2. This CDR3 spans 14 amino acids. With V trimmed by 6 bases and J by 5 bases, 9 bases remained unmatched. CDR1 and CDR2 (germline): KGHSH, LQKENI. The CDR3 DNA is TGTGCCAGCTCCCCCCAGAGCGGGAGTAACGAGCAGTACTTC. Encoded protein: CASSPQSGSNEQYF.

The chain combines TRBV9 with TRBJ2-1; TRBD1 is a possible D gene (6 bases). The germline V gene encodes CDR1 SGDLS and CDR2 YYNGEE. This CDR3 spans 16 amino acids. Trimming left V 2 bases short and J 6 bases short, with 18 bases between. CDR3 protein: CASSVVWGQGGNEQFF. The CDR3 region has the DNA TGTGCCAGCAGCGTCGTATGGGGGCAGGGCGGCAATGAGCAGTTCTTC.

This clone was counted a few times. The chain combines TRBV5-5 with TRBJ1-5; 10 bases agree with TRBD1. CDR3 size: 16 residues. The ends lost 0 bases at V and 5 bases at J; junction bases unmatched: 5. Germline assignment: CDR1 SGHKS and CDR2 YYEKEE (reference sequence). In DNA, the CDR3 is TGTGCCAGCAGCTTGGGTAAGGGACAGGGGTATCAGCCCCAGCATTTT. It is translated as CASSLGKGQGYQPQHF.

This chain links TRBV10-1 with TRBJ2-5, with D perhaps TRBD1 or TRBD2 (6 bases each). V shed 6 bases and J shed 1 base, with 21 bases lying between them. The CDR3 is made up of 17 amino acids. CDR1 is WNHNN and CDR2 is SYGVQD in the germline V gene (reference sequence). CDR3 coding DNA: TGCGCCAGCAGGAGTGGGGGGCGGGAAGCCTTCCAAGAGACCCAGTACTTC. Amino acid sequence: CASRSGGREAFQETQYF.

This clone showed up just a few times. The rearrangement uses TRBV5-1 and TRBJ2-4; D may match TRBD1 or TRBD2 (8 bases each). The CDR3 length is 14 residues. CDR1 and CDR2 from the germline V gene are SGHRS and YFSETQ. V dropped 3 bases and J dropped 7 bases, with 14 bases sitting between them. DNA of the CDR3: TGCGCCAGCAGCTCGGGAGGGACAGGTAACATTCAGTACTTC. This gives the protein CASSSGGTGNIQYF.

V and J are TRBV7-9 and TRBJ1-6; no firm D call. Germline lookup yields CDR1 SEHNR and CDR2 FQNEAQ (reference sequence). The CDR3 length is 14 residues. Trimming pared 6 bases from V and 5 bases from J, leaving 11 bases between. Written as DNA, the CDR3 is TGTGCCAGCAGTTCCCCGTGGGATAATTCACCCCTCCACTTT. This sequence encodes CASSSPWDNSPLHF. Based on the CDR3 plus reference TRBV7-9 and TRBJ1-6, the full variable domain is DTGVSQNPRHKITKRGQNVTFRCDPISEHNRLYWYRQTLGQGPEFLTYFQNEAQLEKSRLLSDRFSAERPKGSFSTLEIQRTEQGDSAMYLCASSSPWDNSPLHFGNGTRLTVT.

The rearrangement joins TRBV4-3 to TRBJ1-1; D is unclear. Trimming took off 4 bases at V and 1 base at J, with 10 bases between the two ends. The CDR3 consists of 14 residues. Germline-derived CDR1 and CDR2 are LGHNA and YSLEER. CDR3 amino acids: CASSLLEGNTEAFF. The CDR3 DNA is TGCGCCAGCAGCCTTTTGGAGGGGAACACTGAAGCTTTCTTT.

The chain couples TRBV6-6 to TRBJ2-7, with D uncertain. This CDR3 contains 13 residues. Germline CDR1 reads MNHNY; CDR2 reads SVGAGI (reference sequence). The germline V and J ends were trimmed by 8 bases and 6 bases, with 17 bases remaining between them. CDR3 DNA: TGTGCCAGCGAAAACCAGATTAGTGTCGAGCAGTACTTC. Protein sequence: CASENQISVEQYF.

With regard to this clone: This likely stems from a read error, as it lies one base from a far larger clone. This sample also contains other DNA sequences that code for the same CDR3. The rearrangement uses TRBV11-2 and TRBJ1-1; unclear D gene. The CDR3 extends over 13 amino acids. The V gene lost 5 bases and the J gene lost 8 bases, with 15 bases spanning the gap. Looked up from germline, CDR1 is SGHAT and CDR2 is FQNNGV. CDR3 nucleotide sequence: TGTGCCAGCAGCCCTGAGGGTGGGCAGGAAGCTTTCTTT. Residues: CASSPEGGQEAFF.

V usage is TRBV2 and J usage is TRBJ2-3, with D hard to call. CDR1 SNHLY and CDR2 FYNNEI come from the germline V gene. This CDR3 contains 16 residues. V was pared by 3 bases and J by 4 bases, with 17 bases between. The chain's CDR3 is CASSEGILINSDTQYF. The CDR3 coding sequence is TGTGCCAGCAGTGAGGGAATACTCATTAACTCAGATACGCAGTATTTT.

This chain connects TRBV4-1 to TRBJ1-2; 8 bases line up with TRBD1. From germline, CDR1 is MGHRA and CDR2 YSYEKL. This CDR3 region has 15 residues. V shed 4 bases and J 5 bases; nucleotides not matched to a gene: 9. The CDR3 DNA reads as TGCGCCAGCAGCCCAAGCGCAGGGGGCGTTTATGGCTACACCTTC. Amino acid sequence: CASSPSAGGVYGYTF.

This rearrangement joins TRBV5-4 to TRBJ1-4; weak D call: TRBD1 (5 bases). There are 15 residues in the CDR3. Germline lookup yields CDR1 SGHNT and CDR2 YYREEE (reference sequence). V gave up 3 bases and J gave up 8 bases, with 17 bases separating them. DNA for the CDR3: TGTGCCAGCAGCTCGGGGACGGGGATGGGAGAAAAACTGTTTTTT. Translated: CASSSGTGMGEKLFF. Full variable domain (outside the CDR3, taken from reference TRBV5-4 and TRBJ1-4): ETGVTQSPTHLIKTRGQQVTLRCSSQSGHNTVSWYQQALGQGPQFIFQYYREEENGRGNFPPRFSGLQFPNYSSELNVNALELDDSALYLCASSSGTGMGEKLFFGSGTQLSVL.

The J gene is TRBJ1-6, the V gene TRBV10-3, with D maybe TRBD1 (6 bases). Germline assignment: CDR1 ENHRY and CDR2 SYGVKD. The CDR3 is made up of 15 amino acids. V lost 2 bases, J lost 9 bases, and 14 bases lay in between. DNA of the CDR3: TGTGCCATCAGTGAGCTTGGACAAGGGGGTTCACCCCTCCACTTT. Translating it yields CAISELGQGGSPLHF.

The V and J genes are TRBV19 and TRBJ2-2; TRBD1 aligns across 10 bases. The length of the CDR3 is 16 residues. Per the germline V gene, CDR1 is LNHDA and CDR2 is SQIVND (reference sequence). With 5 bases clipped from V and 5 bases from J, the junction kept 8 bases outside the gene matches. The CDR3 reads CASSWGQGLGTGELFF. The CDR3 DNA is TGTGCCAGTAGTTGGGGACAGGGGTTGGGGACCGGGGAGCTGTTTTTT.

In this sample, this clone turned up a few times. The chain uses TRBV19 and TRBJ2-5; D gene unclear. Germline V lookup: CDR1 LNHDA, CDR2 SQIVND (reference sequence). Trimming left V 5 bases short and J 1 base short, with 2 bases between. CDR3 length: 11 residues. The CDR3 region is CASSVQETQYF. The CDR3 nucleotides read TGTGCCAGTAGTGTCCAAGAGACCCAGTACTTC. Combining the CDR3 with reference TRBV19 and TRBJ2-5 gives the whole variable domain DGGITQSPKYLFRKEGQNVTLSCEQNLNHDAMYWYRQDPGQGLRLIYYSQIVNDFQKGDIAEGYSVSREKKESFPLTVTSAQKNPTAFYLCASSVQETQYFGPGTRLLVL.

The chain has TRBV9 and TRBJ2-2; 13 bases map to TRBD2. Unmatched junction bases numbered 4, after V lost 4 bases and J lost 4 bases. There are 16 residues in the CDR3. The germline CDR1 and CDR2 sequences are SGDLS and YYNGEE. CDR3 nucleotide sequence: TGTGCCAGCAGCCCCCGGACTAGCGGGGGCACCGGGGAGCTGTTTTTT. Its protein product is CASSPRTSGGTGELFF.

Here the CDR3 DNA reads TGTGCCAGCAGCCAAGATCCGACAGCCACAGATACGCAGTATTTT. Its protein product is CASSQDPTATDTQYF. The J gene is TRBJ2-3, the V gene TRBV4-2, with D perhaps matching TRBD1 (5 bases). The CDR3 is 15 amino acids. CDR1 is LGHNA, CDR2 YNFKEQ, per germline. V gave up 0 bases and J gave up 2 bases, with 9 bases separating them.

This chain uses TRBV29-1 with TRBJ1-2, with D possibly matching TRBD1 (5 bases). Germline values: CDR1 SQVTM, CDR2 ANQGSEA. The V gene lost 5 bases and the J gene lost 3 bases, with 16 bases spanning the gap. The CDR3 loop spans 14 amino acids. The CDR3 protein is CSVIDPGRYYGYTF. CDR3 sequence (DNA): TGCAGCGTTATAGACCCGGGACGGTACTATGGCTACACCTTC.

This clone is labeled medium-sized. The genes are TRBV7-9 and TRBJ2-3; D may be TRBD1 or TRBD2 (5 bases each). V lost 7 bases to trimming and J lost 2 bases, with 10 bases between them. The germline CDR1 and CDR2 sequences are SEHNR and FQNEAQ (reference sequence). There are 13 residues in the CDR3. The CDR3: CASTGTLTDTQYF. The CDR3 DNA sequence: TGTGCCAGCACCGGGACCCTCACAGATACGCAGTATTTT.

The CDR3 loop is CASSLRDVATGELFF. CDR3 nucleotide sequence: TGTGCCAGCAGCTTAAGGGATGTGGCCACCGGGGAGCTGTTTTTT. J is TRBJ2-2 and V is TRBV7-2; D remains ambiguous. The length of the CDR3 is 15 residues. Trimming removed 2 bases at V and 4 bases at J, with 11 bases between. The germline CDR1 and CDR2 sequences are SGHTA and FQGNSA.

This clone was seen a few times. The J gene is TRBJ1-1, the V gene TRBV20-1; possible D gene TRBD1, 6 bases. The CDR3 runs to 10 residues. Germline V lookup: CDR1 DFQATT, CDR2 SNEGSKA (reference sequence). The V gene lost 5 bases and the J gene lost 11 bases, with 12 bases spanning the gap. The CDR3 here is CSAVRGDAFF. The CDR3 nucleotides are TGCAGTGCTGTCAGGGGTGACGCTTTCTTT.

The V gene is TRBV7-9, the J gene TRBJ2-2, with D possibly matching TRBD2 (6 bases). The CDR3 is made up of 16 amino acids. Germline V gives CDR1 SEHNR, CDR2 FQNEAQ (reference sequence). V lost 2 bases and J lost 2, with 12 bases in between. CDR3 nucleotides: TGTGCCAGCAGCTTAAAGCTAGCGCGAAACACCGGGGAGCTGTTTTTT. This gives the protein CASSLKLARNTGELFF. The entire variable domain, with the rest obtained from reference TRBV7-9 and TRBJ2-2, is as follows: DTGVSQNPRHKITKRGQNVTFRCDPISEHNRLYWYRQTLGQGPEFLTYFQNEAQLEKSRLLSDRFSAERPKGSFSTLEIQRTEQGDSAMYLCASSLKLARNTGELFFGEGSRLTVL.

V usage is TRBV7-2 and J usage is TRBJ1-1, with D maybe TRBD1 (5 bases). The CDR3 consists of 14 residues. The germline gives CDR1 SGHTA, CDR2 FQGNSA. V gave up 5 bases and J gave up 7 bases, with 17 bases separating them. CDR3 DNA sequence: TGTGCCAGCAGCCCGGGGGGAAGCCGGCTTGAAGCTTTCTTT. Its translation: CASSPGGSRLEAFF. Combining the CDR3 with reference TRBV7-2 and TRBJ1-1 gives the whole variable domain GAGVSQSPSNKVTEKGKDVELRCDPISGHTALYWYRQSLGQGLEFLIYFQGNSAPDKSGLPSDRFSAERTGGSVSTLTIQRTQQEDSAVYLCASSPGGSRLEAFFGQGTRLTVV.

This clone was seen a single time. The chain carries TRBV7-9 and TRBJ2-2; no firm D call. The V gene lost 1 base and the J gene lost 6 bases, with 3 bases spanning the gap. The CDR3 spans 12 residues. Germline V lookup: CDR1 SEHNR, CDR2 FQNEAQ (reference sequence). CDR3 nucleotide sequence: TGTGCCAGCAGCTTAGAGGCCGGGGAGCTGTTTTTT. This encodes CASSLEAGELFF.